This T cell receptor (beta chain) was retrieved from a study of blood T cell repertoires in COVID-19 (dated by TCRdb to the early 2020s). In terms of the full investigation: Samples covering the acute and convalescent phases of COVID-19 were provided by collaborators in the United States, Italy and Spain. The sample metadata nearly always contained a de-identified subject ID, COVID-19 status, age in years and sex. Where available, HLA class I and class II types were taken from metadata supplied by the sample provider and were not determined by assay-based typing. The prospective study material was composed of cDNA or gDNA derived from T cells, B-cell-depleted T cells, or PBMCs. Samples were obtained from the ongoing ImmuneRACE study (first 160 participants) and from some 1,200 subjects provided by 6 global collaborators. The repertoires were released in a freely available public database meant as a resource for research on the immune response to SARS-CoV-2. The dataset comprised deeply sampled blood TCRbeta repertoires from subjects exposed to, actively infected with, or recovered from COVID-19.

As encoded in the germline V gene, CDR1 is SGHTA while CDR2 is FQGNSA. Cut back by 1 base and 10 bases, the V and J ends lie 11 bases apart. From its cysteine to its phenylalanine, the CDR3 spans 14 amino acids. CDR3 DNA only is kept here, 42 bases in frame from base 1. On this clone: Its recognized antigen is unknown. No much larger clonotype is one base removed from it; base qualities were not supplied.

TCRbeta CDR3 regions were amplified from genomic DNA using the immunoSEQ Assay, a bias-controlled multiplex PCR. The original methods were these. Nucleated cell counts per sample were estimated from amplification of reference gene primers within the assay. Sequence reads were collapsed and filtered to measure the absolute abundance of every unique TCRbeta CDR3 rearrangement. For each sample, productive Simpson clonality was calculated by taking the square root of Simpson's diversity index across productive rearrangements. TCRdb carries this immuneACCESS record with in-frame sequences only. Its versions omit some clonotypes, under half of them owing to an unresolved V gene in the studies checked, with the rest unexplained. Clone size and the V and J calls come from that table; the DNA yielded D and trimming. The sample yields hundreds of thousands of clones; over 75% were counted once. Together, the top ten hold over 1.5% of the sample.

In the prospective study, participants were roughly 18 to 95 years old, resided in 24 geographic areas of the United States, and were enrolled through a virtual design. In the prospective study, cohorts were assigned on the basis of participant-reported clinical history obtained from a screening survey and a study questionnaire. Recovered participants in ImmuneRACE Cohort 3 were defined by two consecutive negative NP/OP PCR tests, clearance by a healthcare professional, or resolution of symptoms. Mobile phlebotomists in the prospective study collected whole blood, serum and a nasopharyngeal or oropharyngeal swab from every participant. Additional blood draws and questionnaires over an approximately two-month period could optionally be provided by prospective study participants. Prospective study blood samples were shipped either frozen or at room temperature before DNA extraction. Findings and caveats that apply to the study as a whole: How much clinical and demographic metadata was included differed by source and by participant, and the metadata was provided uncurated.

Recombination connected TRBV7-2 to TRBJ1-6, and the D gene may be TRBD1, 6 bases matching. Source material: PBMCs or T cells enriched from blood (not recorded which). The TCR originated in a man aged 40-55 years who had recovered from COVID-19. Here is the DNA: TGTGCCAGCAGCTTAGAGGGGGGGCAATCACCCCTCCACTTT. This translates into CASSLEGGQSPLHF.